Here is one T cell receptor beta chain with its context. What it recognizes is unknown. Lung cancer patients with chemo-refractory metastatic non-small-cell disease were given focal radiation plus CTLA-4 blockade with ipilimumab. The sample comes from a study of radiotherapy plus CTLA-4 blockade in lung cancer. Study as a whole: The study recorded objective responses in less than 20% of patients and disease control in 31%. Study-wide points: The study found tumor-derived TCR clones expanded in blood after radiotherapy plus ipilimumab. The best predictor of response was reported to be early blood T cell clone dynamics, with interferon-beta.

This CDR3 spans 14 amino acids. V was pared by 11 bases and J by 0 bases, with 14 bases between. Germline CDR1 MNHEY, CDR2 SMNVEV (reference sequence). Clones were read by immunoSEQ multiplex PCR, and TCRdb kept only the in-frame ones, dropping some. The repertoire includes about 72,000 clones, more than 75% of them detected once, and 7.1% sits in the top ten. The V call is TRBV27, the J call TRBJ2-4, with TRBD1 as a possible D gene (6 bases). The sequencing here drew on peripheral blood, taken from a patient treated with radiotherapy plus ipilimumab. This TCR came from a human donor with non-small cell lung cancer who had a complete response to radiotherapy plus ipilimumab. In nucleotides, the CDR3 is TGTGCCGTAGGGACAACCTTAGCCAAAAACATTCAGTACTTC. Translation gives CAVGTTLAKNIQYF.